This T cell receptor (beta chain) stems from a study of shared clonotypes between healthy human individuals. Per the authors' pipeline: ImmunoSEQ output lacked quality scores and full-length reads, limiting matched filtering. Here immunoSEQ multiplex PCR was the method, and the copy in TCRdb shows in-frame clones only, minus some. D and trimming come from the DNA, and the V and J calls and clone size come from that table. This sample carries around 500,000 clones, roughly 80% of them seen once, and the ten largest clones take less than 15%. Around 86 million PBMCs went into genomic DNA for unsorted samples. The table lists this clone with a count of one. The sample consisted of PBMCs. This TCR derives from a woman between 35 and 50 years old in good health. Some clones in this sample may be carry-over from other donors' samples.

The CDR3 loop is CASSPGPERELFF. The CDR3 region has the DNA TGTGCCAGCAGTCCCGGACCGGAGCGGGAGCTGTTTTTT. The genes are TRBV11-3 and TRBJ2-2, with D unclear. V dropped 6 bases and J dropped 9 bases, with 14 bases sitting between them. Germline V gene sequence: CDR1 SGHNT, CDR2 YENEEA. This CDR3 is built from 13 residues.